These 21 T cell receptor beta chains were all obtained from the same sample, sequenced in a study of T cells after yellow fever vaccination. Using its own MiXCR run on the 5' RACE reads, TCRdb lists one record per CDR3 protein. The sample shows 250,000 or so distinct CDR3 sequences, approximately 3.8% of them seen only once. This specimen consisted of PBMCs, obtained 15 days after the yellow fever booster vaccination. The receptors here all came from a man younger than 35 who received the YFV17D yellow fever vaccine.

This clonotype was seen at least ten times. The V call is TRBV6-2 or TRBV6-3, the J call TRBJ1-6, with no clear D. The V gene lost 8 bases and the J gene lost 1 base, with 6 bases spanning the gap. This CDR3 is built from 13 residues. Germline loops: CDR1 MNHEY, CDR2 SVGEGT. The CDR3 loop is CASLVSYNSPLHF. The CDR3 bases are TGTGCCAGCTTGGTATCCTATAATTCACCCCTCCACTTT.

There are many counts of this clonotype. V gene TRBV19 combines with J gene TRBJ2-5, with TRBD1 identical over 9 bases. V was pared by 7 bases and J by 4 bases, with 7 bases of the junction left unmatched. The CDR3 covers 14 residues. Germline CDR1 and CDR2: LNHDA and SQIVND (reference sequence). CDR3: CASTATGGSETQYF. In DNA, the CDR3 is TGTGCCAGTACCGCCACAGGGGGCTCAGAGACCCAGTACTTC. The variable domain in full, with the rest retrieved from reference TRBV19 and TRBJ2-5, is DGGITQSPKYLFRKEGQNVTLSCEQNLNHDAMYWYRQDPGQGLRLIYYSQIVNDFQKGDIAEGYSVSREKKESFPLTVTSAQKNPTAFYLCASTATGGSETQYFGPGTRLLVL.

This clonotype came up many times. This chain links TRBV20-1 with TRBJ2-1; D unclear. Trimming took off 1 base at V and 7 bases at J, with 17 bases between the two ends. Germline V CDR1 and CDR2: DFQATT, SNEGSKA (reference sequence). The CDR3 runs 15 residues. CDR3 bases: TGCAGTGCTAGAGTCCCCCTCGGGCGACGGAATGAGCAGTTCTTC. Its translation is CSARVPLGRRNEQFF.

This clonotype was seen repeatedly, ten times or more. CDR3 loop: CASSQNLNSYEQYF. The CDR3 DNA follows: TGTGCCAGCAGCCAAAATTTGAACTCCTACGAGCAGTACTTC. This chain joins TRBV14 and TRBJ2-7; D is unresolved. The CDR3 covers 14 residues. CDR1 and CDR2 (germline): SGHDN, FVKESK. Trimming took 2 bases from V and 0 from J, leaving 8 bases between them.

This clonotype was picked up many times. V is TRBV29-1 and J is TRBJ1-1, with D unresolved. V lost 1 base and J 8 bases, leaving 11 bases between the germline ends. This CDR3 has 12 residues. Germline V lookup: CDR1 SQVTM, CDR2 ANQGSEA. The CDR3 sequence: CSVEGLGTEAFF. Here the CDR3 DNA reads TGCAGCGTTGAAGGCCTTGGCACCGAAGCTTTCTTT.

This clonotype was found many times. This chain links TRBV19 with TRBJ2-2; weak D call: TRBD1 (6 bases). Germline CDR1 and CDR2: LNHDA and SQIVND (reference sequence). Trimming shortened V by 5 bases and J by 5 bases, and 9 bases separated the two germline ends. The CDR3 loop spans 13 amino acids. CDR3 amino acids: CASSRRGTGELFF. DNA of the CDR3: TGTGCCAGTAGTCGCAGGGGAACCGGGGAGCTGTTTTTT. The whole variable domain, filled in from reference TRBV19 and TRBJ2-2, reads DGGITQSPKYLFRKEGQNVTLSCEQNLNHDAMYWYRQDPGQGLRLIYYSQIVNDFQKGDIAEGYSVSREKKESFPLTVTSAQKNPTAFYLCASSRRGTGELFFGEGSRLTVL.

This clonotype was seen many times. The V and J genes are TRBV29-1 and TRBJ1-2, with 7 positions matching TRBD1. Looked up from germline, CDR1 is SQVTM and CDR2 is ANQGSEA. The CDR3 extends over 12 amino acids. CDR3 sequence reads: CGGGGTFYGYTF. The CDR3 coding sequence is TGCGGGGGAGGGGGCACCTTCTATGGCTACACCTTC.

In this sample, this clonotype turned up many times. V is TRBV7-9 and J is TRBJ2-5; no clear D gene. Germline-derived CDR1 and CDR2 are SEHNR and FQNEAQ (reference sequence). V shed 3 bases and J shed 3 bases, with 8 bases lying between them. The CDR3 runs to 13 residues. The CDR3 DNA is TGTGCCAGCAGCTTGGACCCGGAAGAGACCCAGTACTTC. Its translation: CASSLDPEETQYF.

The chain employs TRBV5-4 and TRBJ2-2; 8 bases fit TRBD2. V gave up 4 bases and J gave up 5 bases; unmatched junction bases: 10. This CDR3 comprises 16 residues. CDR1 is SGHNT and CDR2 is YYREEE in the germline V gene (reference sequence). The CDR3 nucleotides read TGTGCCAGCAGCGGACCTAGCGGGTCGGAGACCGGGGAGCTGTTTTTT. This gives the protein CASSGPSGSETGELFF.

This clonotype showed up many times. The chain carries TRBV15 and TRBJ2-7; perhaps TRBD1 as D (6 bases). Per germline, CDR1 LNHNV and CDR2 YYDKDF (reference sequence). Trimming cost V 3 bases and J 1 base, with 7 bases left between them. The CDR3 is made up of 13 amino acids. CDR3 sequence (DNA): TGTGCCACCAGCAGCGGACAGTCCTACGAGCAGTACTTC. Residues: CATSSGQSYEQYF.

This clonotype has at least ten counts. The chain uses TRBV5-1 and TRBJ2-2, with 9 bases fitting TRBD2. This CDR3 has 15 residues. Trimming removed 4 bases from V and 0 bases from J; junction bases left unmatched: 1. Per the germline V gene, CDR1 is SGHRS and CDR2 is YFSETQ. This CDR3 is CASSGGGANTGELFF. The CDR3 DNA reads TGCGCCAGCAGCGGCGGGGGGGCGAACACCGGGGAGCTGTTTTTT.

This clonotype was detected ten times or more. The chain combines TRBV12-3 or TRBV12-4 with TRBJ1-6; D not certain. Trimming pared 2 bases from V and 7 bases from J, leaving 12 bases between. The CDR3 covers 15 residues. The CDR3 nucleotides are TGTGCCAGCAGTTTATTAACATCCCTAAATTCACCCCTCCACTTT. Its protein product is CASSLLTSLNSPLHF.

Many counts were recorded for this clonotype. This chain links TRBV5-6 with TRBJ1-2, with D unclear. Looked up from germline, CDR1 is SGHDT and CDR2 is YYEEEE. Trimming removed 0 bases from V and 0 bases from J, with 6 bases in between. The CDR3 consists of 14 residues. CDR3 residues: CASSLAGPNYGYTF. The CDR3 DNA reads as TGTGCCAGCAGCTTGGCAGGACCTAACTATGGCTACACCTTC.

This clonotype was seen repeatedly, ten times or more. The gene calls are TRBV7-9 and TRBJ1-3; 9 nucleotides line up with TRBD1. The CDR3 consists of 15 residues. V gave up 5 bases and J gave up 4 bases; unmatched junction bases: 6. Germline V gives CDR1 SEHNR, CDR2 FQNEAQ (reference sequence). The CDR3 region has the DNA TGTGCCAGCAGCCCCCCAGGGACAGGGGGAAACACCATATATTTT. Encoded protein: CASSPPGTGGNTIYF.

At least ten counts were recorded for this clonotype. The chain links TRBV6-2 or TRBV6-3 to TRBJ1-5; the D gene is possibly TRBD1 (6 bases). The CDR3 length is 13 residues. In germline, CDR1 is MNHEY, CDR2 SVGEGT. Trimming pared 6 bases from V and 3 bases from J, leaving 9 bases between. CDR3 sequence reads: CASSTGYNQPQHF. CDR3 sequence (DNA): TGTGCCAGCAGCACAGGGTACAATCAGCCCCAGCATTTT.

Relative to its sample, this clonotype is medium-sized. This rearrangement joins TRBV9 to TRBJ2-5, with D possibly matching TRBD2 (6 bases). Germline V gene lookup returns CDR1 SGDLS and CDR2 YYNGEE. The V and J ends lost 0 bases and 3 bases respectively, with 9 bases between them. CDR3 size: 14 residues. CDR3 protein: CASSVAGVEETQYF. CDR3 bases: TGTGCCAGCAGCGTAGCGGGGGTTGAAGAGACCCAGTACTTC. Full variable domain (missing parts from reference TRBV9 and TRBJ2-5): DSGVTQTPKHLITATGQRVTLRCSPRSGDLSVYWYQQSLDQGLQFLIQYYNGEERAKGNILERFSAQQFPDLHSELNLSSLELGDSALYFCASSVAGVEETQYFGPGTRLLVL.

At least ten counts were recorded for this clonotype. V and J are TRBV5-1 and TRBJ1-4; possible D gene TRBD1, 5 bases. The CDR3 runs to 15 residues. Deletions cut 2 bases from V and 0 bases from J, with 8 bases between. Germline loops: CDR1 SGHRS, CDR2 YFSETQ. As DNA, the CDR3 is TGCGCCAGCAGCTTTTCGACAGCAACTAATGAAAAACTGTTTTTT. Protein product: CASSFSTATNEKLFF. The full variable domain, rest sourced from reference TRBV5-1 and TRBJ1-4, is KAGVTQTPRYLIKTRGQQVTLSCSPISGHRSVSWYQQTPGQGLQFLFEYFSETQRNKGNFPGRFSGRQFSNSRSEMNVSTLELGDSALYLCASSFSTATNEKLFFGSGTQLSVL.

This clonotype was recorded many times. The chain recombines TRBV10-3 with TRBJ1-5; D uncertain. There are 13 residues in the CDR3. The germline V gene has CDR1 ENHRY and CDR2 SYGVKD. V lost 5 bases and J lost 6, with 11 bases in between. The CDR3 reads CAISLGEGQPQHF. In nucleotides, the CDR3 is TGTGCCATCAGTCTCGGGGAGGGTCAGCCCCAGCATTTT.

This clonotype was seen many times. The chain couples TRBV4-1 to TRBJ2-2; TRBD1 might be the D (6 bases). The V gene's germline CDR1 is MGHRA and CDR2 YSYEKL. Deletions cut 6 bases from V and 4 bases from J, with 15 bases between. This CDR3 comprises 15 residues. CDR3 sequence (DNA): TGCGCCAGCAGTCAATTACAGGGTAGCACCGGGGAGCTGTTTTTT. It translates to CASSQLQGSTGELFF.

This clonotype has a count of ten or more. V usage is TRBV3-1 and J usage is TRBJ1-3; D call uncertain. This CDR3 is built from 15 residues. The germline V gene encodes CDR1 LGHDT and CDR2 YNNKEL (reference sequence). Trimming took 0 bases from V and 4 from J, leaving 10 bases between them. CDR3 in DNA: TGTGCCAGCAGCCAAGAAAACCCCCCCGGAAACACCATATATTTT. It specifies CASSQENPPGNTIYF.

There are many counts of this clonotype. This CDR3 is CASSYGQVTGELFF. DNA of the CDR3: TGTGCCAGCAGTTACGGACAGGTTACCGGGGAGCTGTTTTTT. The chain is built from TRBV6-5 and TRBJ2-2; 7 bases align to TRBD1. The CDR3 is made up of 14 amino acids. V dropped 2 bases and J dropped 5; count of bases not matched to a gene: 2. Looked up from germline, CDR1 is MNHEY and CDR2 is SVGAGI.